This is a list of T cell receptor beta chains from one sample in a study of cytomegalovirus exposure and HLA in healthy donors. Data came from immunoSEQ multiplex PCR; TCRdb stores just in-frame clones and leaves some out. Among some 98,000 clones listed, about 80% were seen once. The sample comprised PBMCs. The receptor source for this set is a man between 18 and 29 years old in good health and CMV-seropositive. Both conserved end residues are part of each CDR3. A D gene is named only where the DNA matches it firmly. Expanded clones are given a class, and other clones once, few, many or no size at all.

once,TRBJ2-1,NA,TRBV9,TGTGCCAGCAGCGTAGACGGTACCCACTCCTACAATGAGCAGTTCTTC,CASSVDGTHSYNEQFF
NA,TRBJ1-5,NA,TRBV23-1,TGCGCCAGCAGCGGACATAGCAATCAGCCCCAGCATTTT,CASSGHSNQPQHF
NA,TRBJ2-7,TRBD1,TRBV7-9,TGTGCCAGCAGCCCAAACAGGGGGAGCTCCTACGAGCAGTACTTC,CASSPNRGSSYEQYF
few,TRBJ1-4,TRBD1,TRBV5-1,TGCGCCAGCGCCGAGGAACGGACAGGGTACGAAAAACTGTTTTTT,CASAEERTGYEKLFF
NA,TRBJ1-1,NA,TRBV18,TGTGCCAGCTCACCCCTGGACAGCTTAACTGAAGCTTTCTTT,CASSPLDSLTEAFF
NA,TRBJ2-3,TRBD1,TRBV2,TGTGCCATTAACGGACAGGTCACAGATACGCAGTATTTT,CAINGQVTDTQYF
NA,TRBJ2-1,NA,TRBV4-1,TGCGCCAGCAGCCAAGAGGGACTCCTATCCTACAATGAGCAGTTCTTC,CASSQEGLLSYNEQFF
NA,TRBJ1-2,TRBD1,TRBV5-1,TGCGCCAGCAGCTTGGAAACCCAGGGGGCGCATGGCTACACCTTC,CASSLETQGAHGYTF
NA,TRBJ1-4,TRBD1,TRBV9,TGTGCCAGCAGCGTAGGTCTCAGGGGGTTGGGTGAAAAACTGTTTTTT,CASSVGLRGLGEKLFF
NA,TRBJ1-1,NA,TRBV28,TGTGCCAGCACATCAGGGGCCAGGGGTGAAGCTTTCTTT,CASTSGARGEAFF
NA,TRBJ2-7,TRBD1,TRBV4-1,TGCGCCAGCAGCCAAATCGGGACAGGGATCTACGAGCAGTACTTC,CASSQIGTGIYEQYF
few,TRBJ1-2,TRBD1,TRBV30,TGTGCCTGGAGTGAGACAGGGGCTTGGTATGGCTACACCTTC,CAWSETGAWYGYTF
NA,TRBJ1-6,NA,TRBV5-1,TGCGCCAGCAGCTTACAGGGAATGGATAATTCACCCCTCCACTTT,CASSLQGMDNSPLHF
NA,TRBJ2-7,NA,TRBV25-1,TGTGCCAGCAGCGCTACGGGACAATTATTTTCGGGCGAGCAGTACTTC,CASSATGQLFSGEQYF
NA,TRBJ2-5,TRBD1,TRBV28,TGTGCCAGCAGTTTATTACCCCTCCTAGGACAGGGTGTGGAGACCCAGTACTTC,CASSLLPLLGQGVETQYF
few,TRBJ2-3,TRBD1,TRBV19,TGTGCCAGTAGTCCAGGACAGGGCACAGATACGCAGTATTTT,CASSPGQGTDTQYF
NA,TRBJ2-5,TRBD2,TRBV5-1,TGCGCCAGCAGCTGGGGCGGGGGGGCCGGGGAGACCCAGTACTTC,CASSWGGGAGETQYF
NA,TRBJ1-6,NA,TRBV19,TGTGCCAGTAGGTTCCTCGGTTCACCCCTCCACTTT,CASRFLGSPLHF
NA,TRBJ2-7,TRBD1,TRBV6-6,TGTGCCAGCAGTTACTCGACAGGGGGCGCCAGGGGCGAGCAGTACTTC,CASSYSTGGARGEQYF
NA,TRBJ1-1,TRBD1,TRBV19,TGTGCCAGTAGTATAGGGAACAGGGGTGACACTGAAGCTTTCTTT,CASSIGNRGDTEAFF
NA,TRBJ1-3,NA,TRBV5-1,TGCGCCAGCAGCTTGGACGGTTCTGGAAACACCATATATTTT,CASSLDGSGNTIYF
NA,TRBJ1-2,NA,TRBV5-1,TGCGCCAGCAGCTTAGACAATGGCTATGGCTACACCTTC,CASSLDNGYGYTF
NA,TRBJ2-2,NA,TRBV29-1,TGCAGCGTTCTTAGGGGCACCGGGGAGCTGTTTTTT,CSVLRGTGELFF
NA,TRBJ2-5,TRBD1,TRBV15,TGTGCCACCAGCAAGACAGGGGCCGAAGAGACCCAGTACTTC,CATSKTGAEETQYF
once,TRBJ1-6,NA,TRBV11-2,TGTGCCAGCAGCTTAGACGGGACTGCGAATTCACCCCTCCACTTT,CASSLDGTANSPLHF
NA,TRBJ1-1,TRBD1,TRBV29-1,TGCAGCGTCGGGGACAGGGAGGGGTACACTGAAGCTTTCTTT,CSVGDREGYTEAFF
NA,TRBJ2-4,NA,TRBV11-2,TGTGCCAGCAGCTTAGTTGCACTAGCCAAAAACATTCAGTACTTC,CASSLVALAKNIQYF
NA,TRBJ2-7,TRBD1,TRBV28,TGTGCCAGCAGTTTGGGACAGGGGCCGAACGAGCAGTACTTC,CASSLGQGPNEQYF
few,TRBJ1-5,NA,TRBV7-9,TGTGCCAGCAGCCCAAATGGTGACTACCAGCCCCAGCATTTT,CASSPNGDYQPQHF
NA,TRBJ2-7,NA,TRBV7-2,TGTGCCAGCAGCACACAGGGATTTGGCTCCTACGAGCAGTACTTC,CASSTQGFGSYEQYF
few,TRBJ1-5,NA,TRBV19,TGTGCCAGTAGTGAAAGGGGGTTGTCAAATCAGCCCCAGCATTTT,CASSERGLSNQPQHF
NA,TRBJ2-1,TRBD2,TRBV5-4,TGTGCCAGCAGCTTGGGGACTAGCGGGGGGGCTTACAATGAGCAGTTCTTC,CASSLGTSGGAYNEQFF
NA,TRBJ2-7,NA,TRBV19,TGTGCCAGTAGTATCCGGGGGTTATCGAAGGAGCAGTACTTC,CASSIRGLSKEQYF
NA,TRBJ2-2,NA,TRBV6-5,TGTGCCAGCAGCACACCGCCCGGGGAGCTGTTTTTT,CASSTPPGELFF
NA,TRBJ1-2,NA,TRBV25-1,TGTGCCAGCAGTGATTCGACAAACTATGGCTACACCTTC,CASSDSTNYGYTF
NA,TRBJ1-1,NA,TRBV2,TGTGCCAGCAGTGTCACAGGGCTGACTGAAGCTTTCTTT,CASSVTGLTEAFF
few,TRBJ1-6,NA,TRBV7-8,TGTGCCAGCAGCTTAGCGGGCAGGATGGGTTCCTATAATTCACCCCTCCACTTT,CASSLAGRMGSYNSPLHF
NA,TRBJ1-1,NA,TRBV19,TGTGCCAGTAGTATCCAGGGGACTGAAGCTTTCTTT,CASSIQGTEAFF
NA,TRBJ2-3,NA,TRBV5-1,TGCGCCAGCAGCTGGCAGGGCCGTAGCACAGATACGCAGTATTTT,CASSWQGRSTDTQYF
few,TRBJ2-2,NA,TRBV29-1,TGCAGCGTTGGGTCGGGGAACAGCGGGGAGCTGTTTTTT,CSVGSGNSGELFF
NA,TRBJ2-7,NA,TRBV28,TGTGCCAGCAGTTTAATGGGGAGCTACGAGCAGTACTTC,CASSLMGSYEQYF
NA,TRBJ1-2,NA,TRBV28,TGTGCCAGCAGTTCATACGCGCGGACGGGGAACTATGGCTACACCTTC,CASSSYARTGNYGYTF
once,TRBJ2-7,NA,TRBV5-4,TGTGCCAGCAGCTTGATTTCGCATCAGGGATACGAGCAGTACTTC,CASSLISHQGYEQYF
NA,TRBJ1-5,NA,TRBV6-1,TGTGCCAGCAGTGAGAGGGCAGCCAATCAGCCCCAGCATTTT,CASSERAANQPQHF
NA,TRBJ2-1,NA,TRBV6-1,TGTGCCAGCAGAACGGGGTTCAATGAGCAGTTCTTC,CASRTGFNEQFF
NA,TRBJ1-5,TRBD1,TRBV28,TGTGCCAGCAGTTCACAGGGGAGCAATCAGCCCCAGCATTTT,CASSSQGSNQPQHF
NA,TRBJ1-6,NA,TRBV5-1,TGCGCCAGCAGCCGGGGACAAGAGAATTCACCCCTCCACTTT,CASSRGQENSPLHF
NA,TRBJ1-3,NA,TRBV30,TGTGCCTGGGTAGGGGTCTCTGGAAACACCATATATTTT,CAWVGVSGNTIYF
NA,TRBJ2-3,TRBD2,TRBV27,TGTGCCACGGGGCCGGGTTCACTAGCGACCGATACGCAGTATTTT,CATGPGSLATDTQYF
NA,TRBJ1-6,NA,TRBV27,TGTGCCAGCAGTTTAAACGGACAGTTCACATCACCCCTCCACTTT,CASSLNGQFTSPLHF
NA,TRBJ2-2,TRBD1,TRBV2,TGTGCCAGCAGAGACGACAGGGGGAGGAACACCGGGGAGCTGTTTTTT,CASRDDRGRNTGELFF
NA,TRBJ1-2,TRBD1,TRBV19,TGTGCCAGTAGTCTCTGGGCAGGGGGAGGCTATGGCTACACCTTC,CASSLWAGGGYGYTF
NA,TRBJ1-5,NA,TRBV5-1,TGCGCCAGCAGCTTGGGAGGAGGGATGAATCAGCCCCAGCATTTT,CASSLGGGMNQPQHF